The sequence of this T cell receptor (beta chain) was determined in a study of beta chain features in type 1 diabetes. V lost 0 bases and J 2 bases, leaving 14 bases between the germline ends. Germline assignment: CDR1 LGHNA and CDR2 YNFKEQ. This CDR3 has 17 amino acids. The study, taken as a whole, reports: TCRB CDR3 length was moderately but significantly reduced in all four CD4+ subsets of Type 1 diabetes patients. Sequencing of cDNA might inflate the share of cells that strongly express TCR.

Investigators reverse transcribed all isolated RNA, so they sequenced expressed TCRB transcripts. There were around 3.5 million reads on average in the naive, central memory and regulatory T cell samples. The repertoire was sequenced with immunoSEQ multiplex PCR; TCRdb's copy has only in-frame clones and lacks some. The table shows 600,000 or so clones, with roughly 13% occurring only once. The authors took one heparinised blood draw, averaging approximately 120 mL, from each donor. This clone occurred a few times. What it recognizes is unknown. Material for sequencing was naive CD4+ T cells from blood. The TCR sequence derives from a man in his late teens or twenties with type 1 diabetes. The J gene is TRBJ2-1, the V gene TRBV4-2, with D uncertain. CDR3 sequence: CASSQDIGASAYNEQFF. CDR3 in DNA: TGTGCCAGCAGCCAAGATATTGGAGCGTCGGCCTACAATGAGCAGTTCTTC.